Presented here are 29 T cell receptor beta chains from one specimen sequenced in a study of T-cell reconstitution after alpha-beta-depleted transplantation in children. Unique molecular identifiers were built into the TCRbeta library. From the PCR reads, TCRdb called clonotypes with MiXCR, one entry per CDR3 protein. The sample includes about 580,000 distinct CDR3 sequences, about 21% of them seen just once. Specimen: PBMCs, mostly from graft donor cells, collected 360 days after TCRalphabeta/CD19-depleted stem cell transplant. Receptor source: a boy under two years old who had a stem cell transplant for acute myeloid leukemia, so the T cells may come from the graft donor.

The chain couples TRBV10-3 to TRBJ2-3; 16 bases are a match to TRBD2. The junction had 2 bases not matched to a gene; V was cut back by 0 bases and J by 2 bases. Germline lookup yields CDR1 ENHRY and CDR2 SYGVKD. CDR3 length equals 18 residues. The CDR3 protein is CAISESGTSGGVTDTQYF. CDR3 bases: TGTGCCATCAGTGAGTCTGGGACTAGCGGGGGGGTCACAGATACGCAGTATTTT.

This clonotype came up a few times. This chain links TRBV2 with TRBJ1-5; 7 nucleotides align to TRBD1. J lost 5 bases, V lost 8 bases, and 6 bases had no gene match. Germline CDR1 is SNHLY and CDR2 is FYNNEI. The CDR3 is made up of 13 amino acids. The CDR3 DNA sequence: TGTGCCAGCCGGGAAACAGGGGATCAGCCCCAGCATTTT. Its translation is CASRETGDQPQHF.

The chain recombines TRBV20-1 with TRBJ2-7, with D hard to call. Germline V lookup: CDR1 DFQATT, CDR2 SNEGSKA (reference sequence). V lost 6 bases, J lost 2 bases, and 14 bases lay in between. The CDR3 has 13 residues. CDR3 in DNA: TGCAGTGCCACATCCGACGCAACCTACGAGCAGTACTTC. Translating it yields CSATSDATYEQYF.

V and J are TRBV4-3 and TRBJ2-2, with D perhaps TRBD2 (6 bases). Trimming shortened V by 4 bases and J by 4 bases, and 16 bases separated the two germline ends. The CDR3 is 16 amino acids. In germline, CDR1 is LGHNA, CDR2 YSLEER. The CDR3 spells CASSPGRGIFTGELFF. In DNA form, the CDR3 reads TGCGCCAGCAGCCCCGGACGGGGGATTTTCACCGGGGAGCTGTTTTTT.

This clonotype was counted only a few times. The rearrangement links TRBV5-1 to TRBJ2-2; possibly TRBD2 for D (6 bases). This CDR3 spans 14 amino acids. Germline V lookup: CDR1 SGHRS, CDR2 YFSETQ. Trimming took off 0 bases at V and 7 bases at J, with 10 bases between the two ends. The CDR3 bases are TGCGCCAGCAGCTTGGCCGAGGGACTCGGGGAGCTGTTTTTT. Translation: CASSLAEGLGELFF.

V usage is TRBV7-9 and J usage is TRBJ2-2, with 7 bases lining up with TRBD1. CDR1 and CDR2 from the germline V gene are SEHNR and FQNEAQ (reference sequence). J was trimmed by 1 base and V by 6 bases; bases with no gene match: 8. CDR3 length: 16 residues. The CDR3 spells CASSSVRDRNTGELFF. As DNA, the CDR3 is TGTGCCAGCAGTTCCGTCCGGGACAGGAACACCGGGGAGCTGTTTTTT.

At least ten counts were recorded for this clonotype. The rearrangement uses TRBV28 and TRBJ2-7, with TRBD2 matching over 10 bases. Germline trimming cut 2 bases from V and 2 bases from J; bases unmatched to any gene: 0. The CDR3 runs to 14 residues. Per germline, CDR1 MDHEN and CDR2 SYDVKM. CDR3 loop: CASSLTSGTYEQYF. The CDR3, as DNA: TGTGCCAGCAGTTTAACTAGCGGGACCTACGAGCAGTACTTC.

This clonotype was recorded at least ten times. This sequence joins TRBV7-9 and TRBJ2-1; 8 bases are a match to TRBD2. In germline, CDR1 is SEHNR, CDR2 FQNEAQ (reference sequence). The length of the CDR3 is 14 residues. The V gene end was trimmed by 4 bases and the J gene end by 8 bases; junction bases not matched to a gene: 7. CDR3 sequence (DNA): TGTGCCAGCAGCTCCCTGACTAGCGCGTATGAGCAGTTCTTC. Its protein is CASSSLTSAYEQFF.

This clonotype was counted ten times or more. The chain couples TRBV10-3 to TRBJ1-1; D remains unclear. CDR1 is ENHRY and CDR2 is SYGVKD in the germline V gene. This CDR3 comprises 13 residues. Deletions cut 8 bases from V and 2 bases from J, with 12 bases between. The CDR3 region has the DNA TGTGCCATCCAACACTTGATTAACACTGAAGCTTTCTTT. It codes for CAIQHLINTEAFF.

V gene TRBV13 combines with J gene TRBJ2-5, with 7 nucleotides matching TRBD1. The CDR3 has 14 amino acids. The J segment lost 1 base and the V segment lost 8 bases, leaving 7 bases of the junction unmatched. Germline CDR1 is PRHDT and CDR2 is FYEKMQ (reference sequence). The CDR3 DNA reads TGTGCCAGCCACCGGACAGGTAGCCAAGAGACCCAGTACTTC. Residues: CASHRTGSQETQYF.

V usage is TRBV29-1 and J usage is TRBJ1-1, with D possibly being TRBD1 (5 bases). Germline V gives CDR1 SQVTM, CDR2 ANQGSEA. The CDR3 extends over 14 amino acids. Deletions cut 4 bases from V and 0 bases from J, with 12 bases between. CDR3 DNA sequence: TGCAGCGTTGGGGGGGGGTTAATGAACACTGAAGCTTTCTTT. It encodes CSVGGGLMNTEAFF.

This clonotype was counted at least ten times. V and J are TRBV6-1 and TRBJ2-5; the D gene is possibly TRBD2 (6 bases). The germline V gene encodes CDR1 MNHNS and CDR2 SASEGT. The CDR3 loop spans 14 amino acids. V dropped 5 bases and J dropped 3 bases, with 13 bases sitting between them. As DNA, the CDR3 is TGTGCCAGCAGTCCGGAGTCTAGCGAAGAGACCCAGTACTTC. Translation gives CASSPESSEETQYF.

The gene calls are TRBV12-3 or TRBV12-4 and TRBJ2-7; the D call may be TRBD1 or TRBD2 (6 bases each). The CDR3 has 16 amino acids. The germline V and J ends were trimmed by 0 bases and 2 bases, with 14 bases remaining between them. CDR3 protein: CASSLAPAGTPYEQYF. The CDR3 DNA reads TGTGCCAGCAGTTTAGCGCCGGCGGGGACACCCTACGAGCAGTACTTC.

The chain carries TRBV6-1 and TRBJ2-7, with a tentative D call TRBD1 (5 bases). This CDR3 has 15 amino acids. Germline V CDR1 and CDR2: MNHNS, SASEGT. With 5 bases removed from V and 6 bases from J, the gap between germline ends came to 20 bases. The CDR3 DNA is TGTGCCAGCAGTCCTCAGGGAACGAGTGATGCCGAGCAGTACGTC. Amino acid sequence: CASSPQGTSDAEQYV.

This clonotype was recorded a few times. CDR3 sequence (DNA): TGCAGAACCAGTCAAGGACCCTTAAACACTGAAGCTTTCTTT. This sequence encodes CRTSQGPLNTEAFF. The rearrangement links TRBV20-1 to TRBJ1-1; D gene unclear. The CDR3 extends over 14 amino acids. Germline CDR1 and CDR2: DFQATT and SNEGSKA (reference sequence).

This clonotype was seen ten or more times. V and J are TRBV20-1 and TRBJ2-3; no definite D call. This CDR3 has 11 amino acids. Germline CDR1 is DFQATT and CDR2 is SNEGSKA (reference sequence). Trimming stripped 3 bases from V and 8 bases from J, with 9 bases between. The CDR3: CSASPVGTQYF. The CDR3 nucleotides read TGCAGTGCTAGTCCCGTCGGTACGCAGTATTTT.

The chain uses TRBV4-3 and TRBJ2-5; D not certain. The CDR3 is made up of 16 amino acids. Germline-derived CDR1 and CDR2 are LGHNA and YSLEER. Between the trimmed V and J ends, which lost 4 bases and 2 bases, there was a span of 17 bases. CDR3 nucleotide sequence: TGCGCCAGCAGCCCAAGATGGGAAGGAACTCAAGAGACCCAGTACTTC. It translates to CASSPRWEGTQETQYF.

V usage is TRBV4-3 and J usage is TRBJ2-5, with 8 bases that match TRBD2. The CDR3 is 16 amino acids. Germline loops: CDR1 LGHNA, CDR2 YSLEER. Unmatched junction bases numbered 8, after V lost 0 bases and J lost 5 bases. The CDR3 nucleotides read TGCGCCAGCAGCCAAGATAGGGCGGGGGGCCTGGAGACCCAGTACTTC. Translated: CASSQDRAGGLETQYF.

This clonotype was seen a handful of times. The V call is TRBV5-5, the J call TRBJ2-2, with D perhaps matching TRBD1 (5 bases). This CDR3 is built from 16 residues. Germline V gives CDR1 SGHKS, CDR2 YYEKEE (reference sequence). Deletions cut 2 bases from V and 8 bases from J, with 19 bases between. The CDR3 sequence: CASSLPRQSGSGELFF. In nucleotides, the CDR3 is TGTGCCAGCAGCTTACCCCGACAGAGTGGTAGTGGGGAGCTGTTTTTT.

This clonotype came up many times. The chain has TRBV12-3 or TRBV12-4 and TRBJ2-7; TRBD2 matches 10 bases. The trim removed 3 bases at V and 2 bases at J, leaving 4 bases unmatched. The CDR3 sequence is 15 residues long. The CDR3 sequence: CASSFGLAGAYEQYF. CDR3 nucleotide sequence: TGTGCCAGCAGTTTCGGGCTAGCGGGGGCCTACGAGCAGTACTTC.

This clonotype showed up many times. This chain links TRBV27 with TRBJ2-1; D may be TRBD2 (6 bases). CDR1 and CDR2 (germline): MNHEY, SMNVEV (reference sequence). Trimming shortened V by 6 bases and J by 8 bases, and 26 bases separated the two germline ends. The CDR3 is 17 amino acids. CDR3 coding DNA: TGTGCCAGCAGCTTCGGGGGTAGCCAGCCCTCCACCCATGAGCAGTTCTTC. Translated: CASSFGGSQPSTHEQFF.

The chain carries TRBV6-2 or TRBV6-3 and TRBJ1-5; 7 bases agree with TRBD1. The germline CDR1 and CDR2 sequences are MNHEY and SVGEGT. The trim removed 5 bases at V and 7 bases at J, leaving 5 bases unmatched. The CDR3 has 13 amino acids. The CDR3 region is CASSRQGSQPQHF. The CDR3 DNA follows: TGTGCCAGCAGTCGACAGGGTTCGCAGCCCCAGCATTTT.

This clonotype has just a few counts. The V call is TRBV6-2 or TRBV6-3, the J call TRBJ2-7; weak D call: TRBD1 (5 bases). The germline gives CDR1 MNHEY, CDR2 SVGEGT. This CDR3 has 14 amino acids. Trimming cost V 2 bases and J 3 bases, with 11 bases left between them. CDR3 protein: CASSYPTEFYEQYF. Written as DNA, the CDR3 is TGTGCCAGCAGTTACCCGACAGAGTTCTACGAGCAGTACTTC.

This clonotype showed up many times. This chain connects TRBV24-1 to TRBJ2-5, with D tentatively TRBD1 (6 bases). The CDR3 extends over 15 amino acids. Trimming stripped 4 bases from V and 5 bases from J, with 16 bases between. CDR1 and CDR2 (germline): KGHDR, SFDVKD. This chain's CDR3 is CATSDYRDSEETQYF. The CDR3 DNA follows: TGTGCCACCAGTGACTACAGGGATAGTGAGGAGACCCAGTACTTC.

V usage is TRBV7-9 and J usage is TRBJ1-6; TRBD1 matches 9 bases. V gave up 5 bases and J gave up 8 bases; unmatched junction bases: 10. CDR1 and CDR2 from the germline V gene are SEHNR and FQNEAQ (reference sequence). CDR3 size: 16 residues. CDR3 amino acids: CASSRRTGGIDSPLHF. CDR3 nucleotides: TGTGCCAGCAGCCGCCGTACAGGGGGCATTGATTCACCCCTCCACTTT.

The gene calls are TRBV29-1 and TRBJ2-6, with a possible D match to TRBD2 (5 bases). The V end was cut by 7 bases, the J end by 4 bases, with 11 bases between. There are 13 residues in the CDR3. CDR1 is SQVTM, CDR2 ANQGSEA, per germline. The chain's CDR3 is CSAGVGGANVLTF. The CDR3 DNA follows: TGCAGCGCCGGGGTGGGGGGGGCCAACGTCCTGACTTTC.

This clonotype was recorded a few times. The CDR3 loop is CASSYRAVGTDTQYF. The CDR3 DNA is TGTGCCAGCAGCTACAGGGCCGTGGGAACAGATACGCAGTATTTT. The rearrangement links TRBV12-3 or TRBV12-4 to TRBJ2-3; D possibly corresponds to TRBD1 (6 bases). V was clipped by 6 bases and J by 3 bases, with 16 bases between them. The length of the CDR3 is 15 residues.

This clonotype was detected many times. The DNA for the CDR3 is TGTGCCAGCTTAGAACAGGGCTCCTCCGAGCAGTACGTC. This encodes CASLEQGSSEQYV. The chain couples TRBV2 to TRBJ2-7, with a possible D match to TRBD1 (6 bases). CDR1 is SNHLY, CDR2 FYNNEI, per germline. The CDR3 length is 13 residues.

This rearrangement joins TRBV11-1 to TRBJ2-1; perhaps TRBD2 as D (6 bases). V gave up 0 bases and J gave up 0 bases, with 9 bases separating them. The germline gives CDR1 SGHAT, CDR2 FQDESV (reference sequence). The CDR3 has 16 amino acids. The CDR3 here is CASSLAGTGSYNEQFF. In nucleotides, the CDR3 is TGTGCCAGCAGCTTAGCCGGGACTGGCTCCTACAATGAGCAGTTCTTC. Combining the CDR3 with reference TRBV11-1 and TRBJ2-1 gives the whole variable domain EAEVAQSPRYKITEKSQAVAFWCDPISGHATLYWYRQILGQGPELLVQFQDESVVDDSQLPKDRFSAERLKGVDSTLKIQPAELGDSAMYLCASSLAGTGSYNEQFFGPGTRLTVL.